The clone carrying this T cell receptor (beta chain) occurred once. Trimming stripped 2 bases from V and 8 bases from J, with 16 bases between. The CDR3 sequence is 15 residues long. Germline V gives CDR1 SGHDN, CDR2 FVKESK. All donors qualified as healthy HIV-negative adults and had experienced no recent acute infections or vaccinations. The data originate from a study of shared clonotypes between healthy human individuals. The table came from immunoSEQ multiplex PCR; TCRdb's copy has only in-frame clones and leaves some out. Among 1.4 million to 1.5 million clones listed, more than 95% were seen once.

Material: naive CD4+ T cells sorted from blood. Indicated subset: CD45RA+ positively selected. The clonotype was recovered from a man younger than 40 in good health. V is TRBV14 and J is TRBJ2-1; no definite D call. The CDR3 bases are TGTGCCAGCAGCCAACTGGATAGTCGTTTCGATGAGCAGTTCTTC. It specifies CASSQLDSRFDEQFF.